A selection of T cell receptor beta chains follows, all from one sample in a study of control samples from healthy donors and cancer patients. The protocol was immunoSEQ multiplex PCR, while the TCRdb copy is restricted to in-frame clones and leaves out a portion. In the table there are about 3,000 clones, 65% to 85% of which are singletons. The sample taken for sequencing was formalin-fixed, paraffin-embedded tissue. Receptors were obtained from a male donor with melanoma. The CDR3 runs from the conserved cysteine through the conserved F or W. Each record gives: J gene, V gene, clone size, D gene, CDR3 DNA, CDR3 protein. D genes are given only for firm matches. Where a row states a size, it is once, few, many or the class of an expanded clone; other rows omit it.

j_gene: TRBJ2-3; v_gene: TRBV10-3; abundance: once; d_gene: TRBD1; CDR3nt: TGTGCCAGCTGCAGGGGGCAAGGGGATACGCAGTATTTT; CDR3aa: CASCRGQGDTQYF
j_gene: TRBJ2-2; v_gene: TRBV6-5; abundance: -; d_gene: TRBD2; CDR3nt: TGTGCCAGCAGTTTCCAAGCGGGAGTGGCCGGGGAGCTGTTTTTT; CDR3aa: CASSFQAGVAGELFF
j_gene: TRBJ2-7; v_gene: TRBV7-9; abundance: -; d_gene: -; CDR3nt: TGTGCCAGCAGCGTTGCGGAGACAGGCTGGTACGAGCAGTACTTC; CDR3aa: CASSVAETGWYEQYF
j_gene: TRBJ2-7; v_gene: TRBV6-6; abundance: -; d_gene: -; CDR3nt: TGTGCCAGCAGCCTCGGGACCACCTACGAGCAGTACTTC; CDR3aa: CASSLGTTYEQYF
j_gene: TRBJ2-7; v_gene: TRBV21-1; abundance: -; d_gene: -; CDR3nt: TGTGCCAGCAGCACCCCTCATATCCTACGGGACAGCGAGCAGTACTTC; CDR3aa: CASSTPHILRDSEQYF
j_gene: TRBJ2-7; v_gene: TRBV11-1; abundance: -; d_gene: -; CDR3nt: TGTGCCAGCAGCTTTAGGGGGAATTACTACGAGCAGTACTTC; CDR3aa: CASSFRGNYYEQYF
j_gene: TRBJ2-5; v_gene: TRBV14; abundance: -; d_gene: -; CDR3nt: TGTGCCAGCAGCCAGTGGGGCCAAGAGACCCAGTACTTC; CDR3aa: CASSQWGQETQYF
j_gene: TRBJ1-2; v_gene: TRBV7-2; abundance: -; d_gene: -; CDR3nt: TGTGCCAGCAGCTTAAATAACTATGGCTACACCTTC; CDR3aa: CASSLNNYGYTF
j_gene: TRBJ2-1; v_gene: TRBV5-4; abundance: -; d_gene: -; CDR3nt: TGTGCCAGCAGCCCAACGGACTACAATGAGCAGTTCTTC; CDR3aa: CASSPTDYNEQFF
j_gene: TRBJ2-2; v_gene: TRBV11-3; abundance: -; d_gene: -; CDR3nt: TGTGCCAGCAGCTTACAGGGGACCGGGGAGCTGTTTTTT; CDR3aa: CASSLQGTGELFF
j_gene: TRBJ1-2; v_gene: TRBV23-1; abundance: once; d_gene: -; CDR3nt: TGCGCCAGCAGTCAATTTCCGATCAGGGACTGCTATGGCTACACCTTC; CDR3aa: CASSQFPIRDCYGYTF
j_gene: TRBJ2-5; v_gene: TRBV2; abundance: -; d_gene: TRBD2; CDR3nt: TGTGCCAGCAGTGAGCGGGAGCGGGAGGGGAAGGAGACCCAGTACTTC; CDR3aa: CASSEREREGKETQYF
j_gene: TRBJ2-7; v_gene: TRBV2; abundance: once; d_gene: -; CDR3nt: TGTGCCAGCAGCAGGATGCGACGGCAGTACTTC; CDR3aa: CASSRMRRQYF
j_gene: TRBJ2-1; v_gene: TRBV28; abundance: once; d_gene: -; CDR3nt: TGTGCCAGCAGTTTACGGGCGAACTCCTACAATGAGCAGTTCTTC; CDR3aa: CASSLRANSYNEQFF
j_gene: TRBJ1-4; v_gene: TRBV6-5; abundance: once; d_gene: TRBD1; CDR3nt: TGTGCCAGCATGGACAGGGGGAGGGATGAAAAACTGTTTTTT; CDR3aa: CASMDRGRDEKLFF
j_gene: TRBJ2-7; v_gene: TRBV11-3; abundance: -; d_gene: -; CDR3nt: TGTGCCAGCAGCTTAGGCCAGGGTTACAGCTACGAGCAGTACTTC; CDR3aa: CASSLGQGYSYEQYF
j_gene: TRBJ1-1; v_gene: TRBV11-1; abundance: -; d_gene: TRBD1; CDR3nt: TGTGCCAGCAGCTCTACAGGGGGGCGGACTGAAGCTTTCTTT; CDR3aa: CASSSTGGRTEAFF
j_gene: TRBJ2-2; v_gene: TRBV3-1/TRBV3-2; abundance: -; d_gene: TRBD2; CDR3nt: TGTGCCAGCAGCCACCGGACTAGGGGTCAAACCGGGGAGCTGTTTTTT; CDR3aa: CASSHRTRGQTGELFF
j_gene: TRBJ1-6; v_gene: TRBV6-6; abundance: -; d_gene: TRBD1; CDR3nt: TGTGCCAGCAGTCCAGGACAGGGAAATAATTCACCCCTCCACTTT; CDR3aa: CASSPGQGNNSPLHF
j_gene: TRBJ2-7; v_gene: TRBV30; abundance: -; d_gene: TRBD1; CDR3nt: TGTGCCTGGAGTGGGACAGGGGGGAAATACGAGCAGTACTTC; CDR3aa: CAWSGTGGKYEQYF
j_gene: TRBJ2-3; v_gene: TRBV9; abundance: -; d_gene: TRBD1; CDR3nt: TGTGCCAGCAGCGCACAGGGGTTCGCAGATACGCAGTATTTT; CDR3aa: CASSAQGFADTQYF
j_gene: TRBJ1-6; v_gene: TRBV3-1/TRBV3-2; abundance: -; d_gene: -; CDR3nt: TGTGCCAGCAGCCAAGCCAGGTTTTCACCCCTCCACTTT; CDR3aa: CASSQARFSPLHF
j_gene: TRBJ2-4; v_gene: TRBV19; abundance: -; d_gene: -; CDR3nt: TGTGCCAGTAGTCCTAGACAGACCTTAGCCAAAAACATTCAGTACTTC; CDR3aa: CASSPRQTLAKNIQYF
j_gene: TRBJ1-3; v_gene: TRBV12-3/TRBV12-4; abundance: -; d_gene: -; CDR3nt: TGTGCCAGCACCCTGGGGGGAGGAAACACCATATATTTT; CDR3aa: CASTLGGGNTIYF
j_gene: TRBJ2-1; v_gene: TRBV29-1; abundance: -; d_gene: -; CDR3nt: TGCAGCGTTTATAGACTAGACTCCTACAATGAGCAGTTCTTC; CDR3aa: CSVYRLDSYNEQFF
j_gene: TRBJ1-1; v_gene: TRBV4-1; abundance: -; d_gene: -; CDR3nt: TGCGCCAGCAGCCAAGAGCGGGGGACCACTGAAGCTTTCTTT; CDR3aa: CASSQERGTTEAFF
j_gene: TRBJ2-1; v_gene: TRBV11-2; abundance: -; d_gene: TRBD2; CDR3nt: TGTGCCAGCAGCTTAGATCCGGGACTAGCCGCGCAGTTCTTC; CDR3aa: CASSLDPGLAAQFF
j_gene: TRBJ1-2; v_gene: TRBV2; abundance: -; d_gene: -; CDR3nt: TGTGCCAGCAGAAATTGGGACGGGATTAACTATGGCTACACCTTC; CDR3aa: CASRNWDGINYGYTF
j_gene: TRBJ1-1; v_gene: TRBV7-9; abundance: -; d_gene: -; CDR3nt: TGTGCCAGCAGCTTAGGTGAAGAAGCTTTCTTT; CDR3aa: CASSLGEEAFF
j_gene: TRBJ2-7; v_gene: TRBV19; abundance: few; d_gene: -; CDR3nt: TGTGCCAGTAGTTTGGCAGGCAGCTCCTACGAGCAGTACTTC; CDR3aa: CASSLAGSSYEQYF
j_gene: TRBJ2-7; v_gene: TRBV5-1; abundance: -; d_gene: TRBD1; CDR3nt: TGCGCCAGCAGTTTTGGTAGTGGGACAGGGTTACACGAGCAGTACTTC; CDR3aa: CASSFGSGTGLHEQYF
j_gene: TRBJ2-1; v_gene: TRBV4-2; abundance: -; d_gene: TRBD2; CDR3nt: TGTGCCAGCAGCCAAGGGGCGGGAGGGCCCTTCAATGAGCAGTTCTTC; CDR3aa: CASSQGAGGPFNEQFF
j_gene: TRBJ2-7; v_gene: TRBV30; abundance: -; d_gene: -; CDR3nt: TGTGCCTGGAGTCGCCAGGGGGAGCAGTACTTC; CDR3aa: CAWSRQGEQYF
j_gene: TRBJ2-1; v_gene: TRBV24-1; abundance: -; d_gene: -; CDR3nt: TGTGCCACCAGTGATTGGGACAGCGGGGCGAATGAGCAGTTCTTC; CDR3aa: CATSDWDSGANEQFF
j_gene: TRBJ2-1; v_gene: TRBV2; abundance: -; d_gene: TRBD1; CDR3nt: TGTGCCAGCAGGGGACAGGGGGCGGGCGAGCAGTTCTTC; CDR3aa: CASRGQGAGEQFF
j_gene: TRBJ2-5; v_gene: TRBV18; abundance: -; d_gene: -; CDR3nt: TGTGCCAGCTCACCACAAGTCCAGCCGACGGAGACCCAGTACTTC; CDR3aa: CASSPQVQPTETQYF
j_gene: TRBJ2-7; v_gene: TRBV11-2; abundance: -; d_gene: TRBD2; CDR3nt: TGTGCCAGCAGCTTAGATTTCTCAGCGGGAGCTTACGAGCAGTACTTC; CDR3aa: CASSLDFSAGAYEQYF
j_gene: TRBJ1-3; v_gene: TRBV19; abundance: -; d_gene: TRBD1; CDR3nt: TGTGCCAGTAGAATGACAGGGGCCGTATCTGGAAACACCATATATTTT; CDR3aa: CASRMTGAVSGNTIYF